This entry features one T cell receptor beta chain sequence. Its matching antigen is unknown. The protocol was immunoSEQ multiplex PCR, while the TCRdb copy is restricted to in-frame clones and leaves out a portion. The sample yields some 10,000 clones, around 80% seen once. These data originate in a study of T cell repertoires in ileal Crohn's disease. The CDR3 runs 17 residues. V dropped 2 bases and J dropped 1 base, with 14 bases sitting between them. Germline loops: CDR1 SGHTA, CDR2 FQGNSA. The time point denotes: neoterminal ileum biopsy at postoperative endoscopy, about 6 months after surgery. Study results and limitations: Endoscopy was done a median around 6.9 months after surgery.

The sequenced sample consisted of ileal tissue. This TCR was recovered from an adult with Crohn's disease. The chain carries TRBV7-2 and TRBJ2-2, with D possibly matching TRBD1 (6 bases). As DNA, the CDR3 is TGTGCCAGCAGCTTACCCTGGGACAATGTGAACACCGGGGAGCTGTTTTTT. As protein: CASSLPWDNVNTGELFF.